Shown below are 30 T cell receptor beta chains from a single sample sequenced in a study of breast tumors, draining lymph nodes, adjacent tissues (dated by TCRdb to 2015 to 2016). Libraries were built with multiplex PCR. The instrument given in TCRdb is Illumina HiSeq 2000. TCRdb reprocessed the public reads (quality trimming at Q25 with fastp, clone calling with MiXCR) and kept in-frame beta chains. All rows with the same CDR3 protein become a single entry with the most common DNA and genes. The sample includes about 14,000 distinct CDR3 sequences, with around 59% observed a single time. The top ten hold 25% to 30% of the sample. Sequenced: tumor-adjacent breast tissue. These receptors were taken from a female donor with breast cancer. Some clones in this sample may be carry-over from other donors' samples.

This chain links TRBV5-5 with TRBJ2-7; D uncertain. CDR1 is SGHKS and CDR2 is YYEKEE in the germline V gene (reference sequence). The CDR3 spans 15 residues. V was pared by 0 bases and J by 2 bases, with 12 bases between. CDR3 protein: CASSLGAPRAYEQYF. CDR3 coding DNA: TGTGCCAGCAGCTTGGGAGCTCCTCGCGCCTACGAGCAGTACTTC. Filled out from reference TRBV5-5 and TRBJ2-7, the complete variable domain reads DAGVTQSPTHLIKTRGQQVTLRCSPISGHKSVSWYQQVLGQGPQFIFQYYEKEERGRGNFPDRFSARQFPNYSSELNVNALLLGDSALYLCASSLGAPRAYEQYFGPGTRLTVT.

In DNA, the CDR3 is TGCAGTGCTAGAGATCACGTTCGGGGCCAGCATTTT. Translation gives CSARDHVRGQHF. The chain uses TRBV20-1 and TRBJ1-5; D ambiguous. Germline values: CDR1 DFQATT, CDR2 SNEGSKA (reference sequence). The CDR3 totals 12 residues. V was trimmed by 0 bases and J by 12 bases, leaving 12 bases between them.

This clonotype was seen a handful of times. The chain is built from TRBV20-1 and TRBJ1-6, with TRBD1 identical over 9 bases. J gave up 8 bases and V 2 bases, and 1 base lay outside the gene matches. CDR3 length equals 13 residues. CDR1 and CDR2 from the germline V gene are DFQATT and SNEGSKA (reference sequence). CDR3 protein: CSARRQGDSPLHF. CDR3 in DNA: TGCAGTGCTAGAAGACAGGGGGATTCACCCCTCCACTTT.

The count of this clonotype is one. The rearrangement uses TRBV19 and TRBJ1-5; D is unresolved. V was cut by 6 bases and J by 5 bases, with 17 bases left in between. Germline CDR1 is LNHDA and CDR2 is SQIVND (reference sequence). The length of the CDR3 is 15 residues. The CDR3, as DNA: TGTGCCAGTAGGAAGCTAGGTAGGGTGGATCAGCCCCAGCATTTT. The encoded protein is CASRKLGRVDQPQHF.

This clonotype was recorded once. The V call is TRBV5-5, the J call TRBJ2-1, with 10 bases matching TRBD2. V shed 6 bases, J shed 0 bases, and the junction held 9 bases outside the gene matches. The CDR3 has 17 residues. Germline CDR1 and CDR2: SGHKS and YYEKEE (reference sequence). CDR3: CASTVTSGTASYNEQFF. The CDR3, as DNA: TGTGCCAGCACCGTAACTAGCGGGACAGCCTCCTACAATGAGCAGTTCTTC. The full variable domain, with the rest looked up from reference TRBV5-5 and TRBJ2-1, is DAGVTQSPTHLIKTRGQQVTLRCSPISGHKSVSWYQQVLGQGPQFIFQYYEKEERGRGNFPDRFSARQFPNYSSELNVNALLLGDSALYLCASTVTSGTASYNEQFFGPGTRLTVL.

This clonotype was seen more than once but under ten times. The chain carries TRBV19 and TRBJ1-5, with no clear D. Trimming shortened V by 6 bases and J by 5 bases, and 17 bases separated the two germline ends. Per the germline V gene, CDR1 is LNHDA and CDR2 is SQIVND (reference sequence). This CDR3 is 15 amino acids long. The CDR3 nucleotides are TGTGCCAGTAGGGGCCGACAAGGAAAGGATCAGCCCCAGCATTTT. This gives the protein CASRGRQGKDQPQHF.

This clonotype was detected once. This chain's CDR3 is CASNSAGGLQETQYF. Written as DNA, the CDR3 is TGTGCCAGCAACTCCGCGGGGGGGCTCCAAGAGACCCAGTACTTC. The rearrangement links TRBV7-2 to TRBJ2-5; 9 bases are a match to TRBD2. CDR1 is SGHTA, CDR2 FQGNSA, per germline. The CDR3 is made up of 15 amino acids. The V gene end was trimmed by 7 bases and the J gene end by 1 base; junction bases not matched to a gene: 7. Variable domain in full (rest from reference TRBV7-2 and TRBJ2-5): GAGVSQSPSNKVTEKGKDVELRCDPISGHTALYWYRQSLGQGLEFLIYFQGNSAPDKSGLPSDRFSAERTGGSVSTLTIQRTQQEDSAVYLCASNSAGGLQETQYFGPGTRLLVL.

This clonotype was counted ten times or more. The genes are TRBV3-1 and TRBJ2-4, with 9 bases identical to TRBD2. V was clipped by 1 base and J by 3 bases; unmatched bases: 1. The CDR3 covers 15 residues. CDR1 LGHDT and CDR2 YNNKEL come from the germline V gene (reference sequence). CDR3: CASSQVAGVKNIQYF. The CDR3 coding sequence is TGTGCCAGCAGCCAAGTAGCGGGAGTCAAAAACATTCAGTACTTC.

The chain uses TRBV7-9 and TRBJ2-7; D not resolved. There are 11 residues in the CDR3. CDR1 is SEHNR, CDR2 FQNEAQ, per germline (reference sequence). V shed 3 bases and J shed 7 bases, with 7 bases lying between them. This CDR3 reads CASSFLGEQYF. The DNA for the CDR3 is TGTGCCAGCAGCTTCCTGGGAGAGCAGTACTTC.

This clonotype has ten or more counts. One end of the junction does not line up with germline, which may come from a read error. This chain uses TRBV7-2 with TRBJ1-5; no definite D call. The CDR3 has 11 residues. The germline gives CDR1 SGHTA, CDR2 FQGNSA. This CDR3 reads CSQVGNQPQHF. The CDR3 region has the DNA TGCTCCCAGGTGGGGAATCAGCCCCAGCATTTT. The full variable domain, with the rest looked up from reference TRBV7-2 and TRBJ1-5, is GAGVSQSPSNKVTEKGKDVELRCDPISGHTALYWYRQSLGQGLEFLIYFQGNSAPDKSGLPSDRFSAERTGGSVSTLTIQRTQQEDSAVYLCSQVGNQPQHFGDGTRLSIL.

The rearrangement links TRBV15 to TRBJ2-3; the D gene is possibly TRBD1 (6 bases). CDR1 and CDR2 from the germline V gene are LNHNV and YYDKDF (reference sequence). V lost 1 base, J lost 3 bases, and 14 bases lay in between. The CDR3 consists of 16 residues. The DNA for the CDR3 is TGTGCCACCAGCAGAGTCCCTTTAGGGGGAACAGATACGCAGTATTTT. Translating it yields CATSRVPLGGTDTQYF.

V is TRBV28 and J is TRBJ1-3; D gene ambiguous. CDR1 and CDR2 (germline): MDHEN, SYDVKM. V lost 4 bases, J lost 5 bases, and 12 bases lay in between. CDR3 length: 14 amino acids. The DNA of the CDR3 is TGTGCCAGCAGTTCGTGGATGGTGAGAAACACCATATATTTT. Amino acids: CASSSWMVRNTIYF.

The chain is built from TRBV20-1 and TRBJ1-2; TRBD1 might be the D (6 bases). Per germline, CDR1 DFQATT and CDR2 SNEGSKA (reference sequence). The length of the CDR3 is 16 residues. V was pared by 3 bases and J by 4 bases, with 21 bases between. CDR3: CSAREQQGSPLYGYTF. The CDR3 DNA reads as TGCAGTGCTAGGGAGCAACAGGGATCCCCCCTCTATGGCTACACCTTC.

The chain employs TRBV6-2 or TRBV6-3 and TRBJ2-7; D is perhaps TRBD1 (6 bases). Germline lookup yields CDR1 MNHEY and CDR2 SVGEGT. The CDR3 is made up of 13 amino acids. V was clipped by 6 bases and J by 0 bases, with 9 bases between them. The CDR3 here is CASRRQDSYEQYF. Here the CDR3 DNA reads TGTGCCAGCAGACGACAGGACTCCTACGAGCAGTACTTC.

The V and J genes are TRBV5-6 and TRBJ2-5, with a weak D call TRBD1 (6 bases). Trimming left V 3 bases short and J 5 bases short, with 17 bases between. The CDR3 runs 15 residues. Germline values: CDR1 SGHDT, CDR2 YYEEEE. CDR3 sequence (DNA): TGTGCCAGCAGCTGGGGGCAGGGGAGTGGGGAGACCCAGTACTTC. This codes for CASSWGQGSGETQYF. Full variable domain (remainder filled in from reference TRBV5-6 and TRBJ2-5): DAGVTQSPTHLIKTRGQQVTLRCSPKSGHDTVSWYQQALGQGPQFIFQYYEEEERQRGNFPDRFSGHQFPNYSSELNVNALLLGDSALYLCASSWGQGSGETQYFGPGTRLLVL.

The chain couples TRBV6-6 to TRBJ2-1, with 11 positions matching TRBD1. Germline V gene sequence: CDR1 MNHNY, CDR2 SVGAGI (reference sequence). J gave up 8 bases and V 5 bases, and 8 bases lay outside the gene matches. The CDR3 totals 15 residues. CDR3 DNA sequence: TGTGCCAGCAGTGGGGGACAGGGGGACGTGTATGAGCAGTTCTTC. This codes for CASSGGQGDVYEQFF.

This clonotype was found once. J is TRBJ2-1 and V is TRBV5-8; TRBD2 aligns across 9 bases. Per the germline V gene, CDR1 is SGHTS and CDR2 is YDEGEE. J lost 6 bases, V lost 6 bases, and 7 bases had no gene match. The CDR3 is made up of 14 amino acids. This CDR3 reads CASTMGLAFNEQFF. In DNA form, the CDR3 reads TGTGCCAGCACTATGGGACTAGCTTTCAATGAGCAGTTCTTC. The full variable domain, its missing parts supplied by reference TRBV5-8 and TRBJ2-1, is EAGVTQSPTHLIKTRGQQATLRCSPISGHTSVYWYQQALGLGLQFLLWYDEGEERNRGNFPPRFSGRQFPNYSSELNVNALELEDSALYLCASTMGLAFNEQFFGPGTRLTVL.

CDR3 amino acids: CASSPSGTSGRVEQFF. The CDR3, as DNA: TGTGCCAGCAGCCCGTCCGGGACTAGCGGGAGGGTTGAGCAGTTCTTC. The chain carries TRBV12-3 or TRBV12-4 and TRBJ2-1; the match to TRBD2 covers 16 bases. The CDR3 spans 16 residues. V shed 6 bases, J shed 9 bases, and the junction held 8 bases outside the gene matches.

This clonotype has a count of ten or more. One end of the junction does not line up with germline, which may come from a read error. This chain uses TRBV6-5 with TRBJ2-3; D remains unclear. CDR1 and CDR2 (germline): MNHEY, SVGAGI. The CDR3 totals 14 residues. The CDR3 DNA is TGTGCCAGCAGTCACTCGGACAGCACAGATACGCAGTATTTT. Amino acids: CASSHSDSTDTQYF.

V usage is TRBV20-1 and J usage is TRBJ2-3; the D gene is possibly TRBD2 (6 bases). Trimming stripped 2 bases from V and 3 bases from J, with 15 bases between. Per the germline V gene, CDR1 is DFQATT and CDR2 is SNEGSKA (reference sequence). This CDR3 region has 15 residues. The CDR3 DNA is TGCAGTGCTAGACAGCTCGACGGGGGTACAGATACGCAGTATTTT. Amino acids: CSARQLDGGTDTQYF.

At least ten counts were recorded for this clonotype. The V gene is TRBV7-2, the J gene TRBJ2-3, with 10 bases aligning to TRBD1. Germline-derived CDR1 and CDR2 are SGHTA and FQGNSA. The CDR3 extends over 15 amino acids. The trim removed 5 bases at V and 3 bases at J, leaving 5 bases unmatched. The CDR3 here is CASSPGTGVTDTQYF. The CDR3 coding sequence is TGTGCCAGCAGCCCCGGGACAGGGGTAACAGATACGCAGTATTTT.

The CDR3, as DNA: TGTGCCATCAGTGGGGGTAGCAATCAGCCCCAGCATTTT. Translated: CAISGGSNQPQHF. This chain uses TRBV10-3 with TRBJ1-5; D not certain. V was cut by 4 bases and J by 0 bases, with 4 bases left in between. This CDR3 is 13 amino acids long. CDR1 ENHRY and CDR2 SYGVKD come from the germline V gene.

This clonotype is categorized as medium-sized. J is TRBJ2-7 and V is TRBV20-1; perhaps TRBD2 as D (5 bases). CDR1 is DFQATT and CDR2 is SNEGSKA in the germline V gene (reference sequence). V gave up 1 base and J gave up 2 bases, with 18 bases separating them. The CDR3 has 16 amino acids. CDR3 sequence: CSARVSSPGIPYEQYF. The DNA of the CDR3 is TGCAGTGCTAGAGTTTCTAGTCCGGGAATCCCCTACGAGCAGTACTTC.

The chain uses TRBV7-9 and TRBJ1-4; D is unresolved. The V gene's germline CDR1 is SEHNR and CDR2 FQNEAQ (reference sequence). Trimming stripped 1 base from V and 0 bases from J, with 9 bases between. The CDR3 extends over 16 amino acids. The CDR3 here is CASSLVTSATNEKLFF. Written as DNA, the CDR3 is TGTGCCAGCAGCTTAGTGACTTCTGCAACTAATGAAAAACTGTTTTTT. Using reference TRBV7-9 and TRBJ1-4 for the parts outside the CDR3, the full variable domain is DTGVSQNPRHKITKRGQNVTFRCDPISEHNRLYWYRQTLGQGPEFLTYFQNEAQLEKSRLLSDRFSAERPKGSFSTLEIQRTEQGDSAMYLCASSLVTSATNEKLFFGSGTQLSVL.

This clonotype occurred a few times. The V and J genes are TRBV29-1 and TRBJ1-2, with D perhaps matching TRBD1 (5 bases). Trimming cost V 3 bases and J 4 bases, with 12 bases left between them. Germline-derived CDR1 and CDR2 are SQVTM and ANQGSEA. This CDR3 is built from 13 residues. In DNA form, the CDR3 reads TGCAGCGTTGAGCAGGGAGAAGGCTATGGCTACACCTTC. Its protein product is CSVEQGEGYGYTF.

V usage is TRBV7-2 and J usage is TRBJ2-7, with TRBD2 matching over 9 bases. The trim removed 5 bases at V and 3 bases at J, leaving 5 bases unmatched. The CDR3 runs to 14 residues. Per germline, CDR1 SGHTA and CDR2 FQGNSA. For the CDR3, the DNA is TGTGCCAGCAGCCCCGGGCGGGGGGGCTACGAGCAGTACTTC. Its protein is CASSPGRGGYEQYF.

The V and J genes are TRBV2 and TRBJ2-7; 9 bases match TRBD2. Unmatched junction bases numbered 3, after V lost 1 base and J lost 8 bases. The CDR3 totals 13 residues. The germline gives CDR1 SNHLY, CDR2 FYNNEI. The CDR3 loop reads CASSEDLAGQQYF. In DNA form, the CDR3 reads TGTGCCAGCAGTGAAGACCTAGCGGGACAGCAGTACTTC.

CDR3 coding DNA: TGTGCCAGAAACAGGGGGGGCTCTGGAGGCACCATATATTTT. This sequence encodes CARNRGGSGGTIYF. The chain employs TRBV2 and TRBJ1-3, with 8 bases aligning to TRBD1. Trimming took 9 bases from V and 9 from J; bases not matched to a gene: 13. The CDR3 loop spans 14 amino acids. Looked up from germline, CDR1 is SNHLY and CDR2 is FYNNEI.

Here the CDR3 reads CASSTGTGRWANVLTF. In DNA, the CDR3 is TGTGCCAGCAGCACCGGGACCGGCCGTTGGGCCAACGTCCTGACTTTC. V usage is TRBV11-2 and J usage is TRBJ2-6; D may be TRBD1 or TRBD2 (5 bases each). The CDR3 length is 16 residues. The germline CDR1 and CDR2 sequences are SGHAT and FQNNGV. V was pared by 5 bases and J by 5 bases, with 16 bases between.

This clonotype was found once. The rearrangement uses TRBV2 and TRBJ1-5; 7 bases line up with TRBD1. V lost 1 base and J lost 4; bases outside the gene matches: 10. The CDR3 contains 17 residues. The V gene's germline CDR1 is SNHLY and CDR2 FYNNEI. The CDR3 reads CASSEDPDRVINQPQHF. As DNA, the CDR3 is TGTGCCAGCAGTGAAGACCCCGACAGGGTAATTAATCAGCCCCAGCATTTT.